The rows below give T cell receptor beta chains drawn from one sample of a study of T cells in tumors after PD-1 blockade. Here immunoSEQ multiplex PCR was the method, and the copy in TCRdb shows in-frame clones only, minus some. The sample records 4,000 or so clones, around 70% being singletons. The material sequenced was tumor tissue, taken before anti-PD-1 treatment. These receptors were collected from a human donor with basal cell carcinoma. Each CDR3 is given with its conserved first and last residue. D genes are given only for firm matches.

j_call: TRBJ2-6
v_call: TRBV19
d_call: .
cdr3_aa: CASSISSGTGANVLTF

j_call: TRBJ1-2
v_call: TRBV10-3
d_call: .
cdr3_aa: CAIGGRERGMDGYTF

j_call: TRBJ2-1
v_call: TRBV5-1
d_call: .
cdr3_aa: CASSLVVSYEQFF

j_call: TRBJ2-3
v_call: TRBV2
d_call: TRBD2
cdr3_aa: CASSSGGAGGDTQYF

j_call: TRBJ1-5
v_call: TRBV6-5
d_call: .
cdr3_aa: CASSWTAGHSNQPQHF

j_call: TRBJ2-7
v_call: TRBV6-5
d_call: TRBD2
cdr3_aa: CATLSGKTYEQYF

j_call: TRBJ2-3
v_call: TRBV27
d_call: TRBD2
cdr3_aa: CASSSGRLAGTDTQYF

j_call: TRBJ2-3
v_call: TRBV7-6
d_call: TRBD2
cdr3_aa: CASSFRLAGGTDTQYF

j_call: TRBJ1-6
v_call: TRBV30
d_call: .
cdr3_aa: CAWSPGTPLHF

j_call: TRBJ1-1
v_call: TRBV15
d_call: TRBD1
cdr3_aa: CATSRDLDRVDTEAFF

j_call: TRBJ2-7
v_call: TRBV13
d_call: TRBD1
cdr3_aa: CASSSWTGAIGEQYF

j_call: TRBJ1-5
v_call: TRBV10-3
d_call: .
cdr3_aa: CAITDREGNQPQHF

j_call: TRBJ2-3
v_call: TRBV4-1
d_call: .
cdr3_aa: CASSQDGMNTDTQYF

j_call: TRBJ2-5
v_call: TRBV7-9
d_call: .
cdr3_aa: CASRPGTVKETQYF

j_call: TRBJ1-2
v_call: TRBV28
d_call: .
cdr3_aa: CASSRGQKTYGYTF

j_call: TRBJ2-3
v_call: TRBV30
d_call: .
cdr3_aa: CAWSVAGGSTDTQYF

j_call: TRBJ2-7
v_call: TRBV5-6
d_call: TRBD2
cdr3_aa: CASISVSGSSYEQYF

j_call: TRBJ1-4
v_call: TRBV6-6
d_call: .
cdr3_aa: CASSQQGNEKLFF

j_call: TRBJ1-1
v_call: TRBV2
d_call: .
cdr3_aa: CASSESGVMNTEAFF

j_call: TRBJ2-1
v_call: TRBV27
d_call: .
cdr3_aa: CASSLSGNEQFF

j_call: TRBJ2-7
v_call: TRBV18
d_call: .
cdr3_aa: CASSLGGGQGYEQYF

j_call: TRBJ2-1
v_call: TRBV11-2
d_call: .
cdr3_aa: CASSLEISRAYSYNEQFF

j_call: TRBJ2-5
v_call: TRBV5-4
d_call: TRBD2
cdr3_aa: CASSWTSGGQETQYF

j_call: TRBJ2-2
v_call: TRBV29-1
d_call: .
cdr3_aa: CSAGSGELFF

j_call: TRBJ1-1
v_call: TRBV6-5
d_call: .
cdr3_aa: CASRGRYHEAFF

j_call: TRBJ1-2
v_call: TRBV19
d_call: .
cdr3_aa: CASSIVDGYGYTF

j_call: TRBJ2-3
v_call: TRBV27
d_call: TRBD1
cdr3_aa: CASAWDRSTDTQYF

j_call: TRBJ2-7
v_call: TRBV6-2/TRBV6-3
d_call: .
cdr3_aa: CASSFSYEQYF

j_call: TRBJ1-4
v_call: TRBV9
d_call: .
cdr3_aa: CASSAPYGGPNEKLFF

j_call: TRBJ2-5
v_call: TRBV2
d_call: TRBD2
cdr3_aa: CASSGLAGAEETQYF

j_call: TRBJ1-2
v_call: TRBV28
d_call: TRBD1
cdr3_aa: CASSLTGWDYGYTF

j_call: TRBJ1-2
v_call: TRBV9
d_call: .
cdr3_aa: CASSPRGYGYTF

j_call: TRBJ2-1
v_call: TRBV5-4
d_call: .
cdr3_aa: CASSPADSISYNEQFF

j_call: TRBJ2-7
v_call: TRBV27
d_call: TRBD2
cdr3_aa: CASSLYRGAYEQYF

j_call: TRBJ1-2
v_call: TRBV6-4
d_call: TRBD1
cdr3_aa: CANSTGGFYGYTF

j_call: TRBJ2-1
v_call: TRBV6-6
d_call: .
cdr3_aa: CASSYPYNEQFF

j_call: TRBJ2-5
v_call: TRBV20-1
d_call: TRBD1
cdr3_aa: CSASGTGGRETQYF

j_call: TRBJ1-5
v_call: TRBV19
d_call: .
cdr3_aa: CASSAGVTQPQHF

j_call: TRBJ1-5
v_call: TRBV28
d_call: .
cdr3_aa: CASSLYYSNQPQHF

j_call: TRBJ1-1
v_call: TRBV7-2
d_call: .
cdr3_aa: CASSYSLNTEAFF

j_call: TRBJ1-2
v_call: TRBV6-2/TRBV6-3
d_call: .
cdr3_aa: CASSYFLPPAPGYTF

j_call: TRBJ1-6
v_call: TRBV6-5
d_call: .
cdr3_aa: CASSGDDELNSPLHF

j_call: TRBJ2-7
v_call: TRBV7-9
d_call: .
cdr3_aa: CASSSSGGGKEQYF

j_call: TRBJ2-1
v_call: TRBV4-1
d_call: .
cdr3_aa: CASSTRGFGHNEQFF

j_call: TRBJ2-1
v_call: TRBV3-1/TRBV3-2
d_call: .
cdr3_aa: CASSQVSGPEQFF

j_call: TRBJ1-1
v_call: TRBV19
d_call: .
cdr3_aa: CASSDSMNTEAFF

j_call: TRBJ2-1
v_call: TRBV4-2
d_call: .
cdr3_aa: CASSHTPGGPYNEQFF

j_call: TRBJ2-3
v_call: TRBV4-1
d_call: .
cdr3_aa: CASSQITGTQKGDTQYF